This T cell receptor (beta chain) was sequenced during a study of T cell responses to AZD1222 COVID-19 vaccine. In its sample, this clone was seen a few times. Its antigen is unidentified. Libraries were prepared by immunoSEQ multiplex PCR; TCRdb keeps only in-frame clonotypes and omits some of them. The sample has around 180,000 clones; around 88% are singletons. CDR3 length equals 13 residues. V gave up 4 bases and J gave up 7 bases; unmatched junction bases: 5. Germline V gene sequence: CDR1 SQVTM, CDR2 ANQGSEA. General study points: Increased Spike-specific TCR breadth and depth were observed after two AZD1222 doses. The donor group comprised mostly white British people and more females; the analysis possibly underestimated clonal diversity. Among those given AZD1222, only 6 or 7 were seropositive at baseline.

Sequenced here: peripheral blood, sampled on day 0 of AZD1222 vaccination. The sequence derives from an adult in good health. The V call is TRBV29-1, the J call TRBJ2-1; the match to TRBD2 covers 9 bases. The CDR3: CSVVAGAMNEQFF. The DNA for the CDR3 is TGCAGCGTTGTAGCGGGAGCCATGAATGAGCAGTTCTTC.